These T cell receptor beta chains were read from a single sample in a study of control samples from healthy donors and cancer patients. Produced via immunoSEQ multiplex PCR; TCRdb's table is partial and in-frame only. The table lists 120,000 or so clones, just under 95% of them singletons. The material sequenced was blood. The receptors stem from a young man in good health. Each CDR3 is given with its conserved first and last residue. Fields, in order: V gene, clone size, D gene, J gene, CDR3 protein, CDR3 DNA. The D gene is left open where the match is weak. Expanded clones get a size class; other rows say once, few or many, or leave the size out.

TRBV4-1	.	TRBD1	TRBJ1-1	CASSFGTGMNTEAFF	TGCGCCAGCAGCTTCGGGACAGGGATGAACACTGAAGCTTTCTTT
TRBV18	.	.	TRBJ2-7	CASSPNRDTAYEQYF	TGTGCCAGCTCACCGAACCGGGACACAGCCTACGAGCAGTACTTC
TRBV4-1	.	.	TRBJ1-5	CASSQGAGGWGQPQHF	TGCGCCAGCAGCCAAGGGGCAGGCGGCTGGGGTCAGCCCCAGCATTTT
TRBV7-8	.	TRBD1	TRBJ2-2	CASSLVGQVNTGELFF	TGTGCCAGCAGCTTAGTAGGACAGGTGAACACCGGGGAGCTGTTTTTT
TRBV7-2	.	TRBD2	TRBJ2-7	CASSQTSGGTYYEQYF	TGTGCCAGCAGCCAAACTAGCGGGGGGACCTACTACGAGCAGTACTTC
TRBV19	.	.	TRBJ1-5	CASSDQGINQPQHF	TGTGCCAGTAGTGATCAGGGGATCAATCAGCCCCAGCATTTT
TRBV3-1/TRBV3-2	.	TRBD2	TRBJ2-5	CASSLKGTRGGETQYF	TGTGCCAGCAGCCTAAAAGGGACTAGGGGTGGTGAGACCCAGTACTTC
TRBV29-1	.	.	TRBJ1-1	CSVEDMRGGSEAFF	TGCAGCGTTGAAGATATGAGGGGTGGGTCTGAAGCTTTCTTT
TRBV5-1	.	.	TRBJ1-1	CASSGRVGTGRTEAFF	TGCGCCAGCAGCGGAAGGGTGGGGACGGGAAGGACTGAAGCTTTCTTT
TRBV18	.	TRBD1	TRBJ1-2	CASSRTGSDYGYTF	TGTGCCAGCTCACGGACAGGGTCCGACTATGGCTACACCTTC
TRBV6-2/TRBV6-3	.	.	TRBJ2-3	CASSYTSPTDTQYF	TGTGCCAGCAGTTACACCTCCCCCACAGATACGCAGTATTTT
TRBV29-1	.	TRBD1	TRBJ2-7	CSVTGTGQIPYF	TGCAGCGTGACCGGGACAGGCCAAATCCCGTACTTC
TRBV29-1	.	.	TRBJ1-2	CSVQEGTNYGYTF	TGCAGCGTACAGGAGGGGACGAACTATGGCTACACCTTC
TRBV6-1	.	TRBD1	TRBJ2-7	CASSEAQTGRNF	TGTGCCAGCAGTGAAGCGCAGACAGGGAGAAACTTC
TRBV19	.	.	TRBJ1-3	CATEQGAGNTIYF	TGTGCCACCGAGCAAGGTGCTGGAAACACCATATATTTT
TRBV5-5	.	.	TRBJ1-6	CASNPVSSYNSPLHF	TGTGCCAGCAACCCCGTGAGCTCCTATAATTCACCCCTCCACTTT
TRBV12-3/TRBV12-4	.	.	TRBJ2-7	CASSYSGDYEQYF	TGTGCCAGCAGTTATAGCGGAGACTACGAGCAGTACTTC
TRBV28	.	TRBD1	TRBJ1-5	CASSSTGAGQPQHF	TGTGCCAGCAGTTCCACAGGGGCGGGTCAGCCCCAGCATTTT
TRBV6-6	.	.	TRBJ2-7	CASSYREGVSYEQYF	TGTGCCAGCAGTTACCGCGAAGGGGTATCCTACGAGCAGTACTTC
TRBV18	.	.	TRBJ1-1	CASATAGDTEAFF	TGTGCCAGCGCAACGGCCGGAGACACTGAAGCTTTCTTT
TRBV20-1	once	.	TRBJ2-7	CSASIGDEQYF	TGCAGTGCTAGTATAGGGGACGAGCAGTACTTC
TRBV5-1	once	.	TRBJ2-1	CASSFRESSYNEQFF	TGCGCCAGCTCCTTCCGGGAGAGCTCCTACAATGAGCAGTTCTTC
TRBV5-6	.	.	TRBJ1-2	CASSSTYGYTF	TGTGCCAGCAGCTCGACCTATGGCTACACCTTC
TRBV6-5	.	.	TRBJ1-5	CASSYLPGQPQHF	TGTGCCAGCAGTTACTTACCAGGTCAGCCCCAGCATTTT
TRBV18	.	.	TRBJ2-2	CASSPAGATGELFF	TGTGCCAGCTCACCGGCAGGAGCAACCGGGGAGCTGTTTTTT
TRBV30	.	TRBD1	TRBJ2-3	CAWSGTALSTDTQYF	TGTGCCTGGTCCGGGACAGCCCTTAGCACAGATACGCAGTATTTT
TRBV5-1	.	.	TRBJ1-2	CASSPDKNYGYTF	TGCGCCAGCAGCCCCGACAAAAACTATGGCTACACCTTC
TRBV7-2	.	.	TRBJ1-3	CASSLDGSLLSGNTIYF	TGTGCCAGCAGCTTAGACGGGTCACTGCTCTCTGGAAACACCATATATTTT
TRBV2	.	TRBD1	TRBJ2-4	CASSEGTGAAKNIQYF	TGTGCCAGCAGTGAAGGGACAGGGGCGGCCAAAAACATTCAGTACTTC
TRBV19	.	.	TRBJ1-5	CASSPSWTPNQPQHF	TGTGCCAGTAGTCCATCCTGGACACCCAATCAGCCCCAGCATTTT
TRBV7-8	few	.	TRBJ2-7	CASSSPHEQYF	TGTGCCAGCAGTTCCCCACACGAGCAGTACTTC
TRBV30	.	.	TRBJ1-2	CAWGTGTNYGYTF	TGTGCCTGGGGTACAGGGACCAACTATGGCTACACCTTC
TRBV4-1	.	.	TRBJ2-1	CASSQIRVFVYNEQFF	TGCGCCAGCAGCCAGATCAGGGTGTTCGTCTACAATGAGCAGTTCTTC
TRBV4-3	.	.	TRBJ2-2	CASSHPYGELFF	TGCGCCAGCAGCCACCCCTACGGGGAGCTGTTTTTT
TRBV18	.	TRBD1	TRBJ1-1	CASSLTTGDTEAFF	TGTGCCAGCTCACTCACGACAGGGGACACTGAAGCTTTCTTT
TRBV7-2	.	TRBD1	TRBJ1-1	CASSSVDRGQLNTEAFF	TGTGCCAGCAGCTCCGTCGACAGGGGCCAATTGAACACTGAAGCTTTCTTT
TRBV6-2/TRBV6-3	.	TRBD2	TRBJ2-1	CASSYEDGGANEQFF	TGTGCCAGCAGTTACGAAGACGGGGGGGCCAATGAGCAGTTCTTC
TRBV5-1	.	.	TRBJ1-1	CASSSTPGSDTEAFF	TGCGCCAGCAGCTCGACCCCGGGCTCGGACACTGAAGCTTTCTTT
TRBV7-3	.	.	TRBJ2-1	CASSQTKGEQFF	TGTGCCAGCAGCCAGACGAAGGGTGAGCAGTTCTTC
TRBV10-3	.	.	TRBJ1-5	CATARDGGGGQPQHF	TGTGCCACCGCCAGGGATGGGGGGGGCGGTCAGCCCCAGCATTTT